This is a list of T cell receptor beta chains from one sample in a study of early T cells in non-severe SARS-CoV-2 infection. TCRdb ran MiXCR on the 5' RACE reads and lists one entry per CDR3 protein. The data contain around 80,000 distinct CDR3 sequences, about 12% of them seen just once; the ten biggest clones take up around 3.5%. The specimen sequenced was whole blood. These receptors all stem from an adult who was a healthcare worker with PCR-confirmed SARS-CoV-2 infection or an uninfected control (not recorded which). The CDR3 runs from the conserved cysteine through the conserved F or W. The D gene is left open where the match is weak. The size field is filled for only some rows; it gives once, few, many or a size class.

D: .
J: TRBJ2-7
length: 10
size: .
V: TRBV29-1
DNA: TGCAGCGTTGCGGGGGCCGAGCAGTACTTC
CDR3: CSVAGAEQYF

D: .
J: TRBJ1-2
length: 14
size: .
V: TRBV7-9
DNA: TGTGCCAGCAGCTCCGCAGCTAAATTCGAGGGCTACACCTTC
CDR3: CASSSAAKFEGYTF

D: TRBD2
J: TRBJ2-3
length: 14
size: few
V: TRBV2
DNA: TGTGCCAGCAACCTAGCGGGAGGGCCAGATACGCAGTATTTT
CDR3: CASNLAGGPDTQYF

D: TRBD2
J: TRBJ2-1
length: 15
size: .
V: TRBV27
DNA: TGTGCCAGCAGTTTCGGGACTAGCTCCTACAATGAGCAGTTCTTC
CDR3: CASSFGTSSYNEQFF

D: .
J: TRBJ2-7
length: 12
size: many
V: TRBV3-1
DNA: TGTGCCAGCAGCCTAAGAAATTACGAGCAGTACTTC
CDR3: CASSLRNYEQYF

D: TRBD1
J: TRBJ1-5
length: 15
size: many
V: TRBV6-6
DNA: TGTGCCAGCAGCCCCCCCAGGGGGGGAGAGCAGCCCCAGCATTTT
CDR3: CASSPPRGGEQPQHF

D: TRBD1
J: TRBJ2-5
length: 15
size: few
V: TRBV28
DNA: TGTGCCAGCAGTTTACAGGGACAGGTCGAAGAGACCCAGTACTTC
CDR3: CASSLQGQVEETQYF

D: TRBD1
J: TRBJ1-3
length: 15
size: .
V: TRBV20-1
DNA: TGCAGTGCTGAGGACAGGCGCCTCTCTGGAGGCACCATATATTTT
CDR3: CSAEDRRLSGGTIYF

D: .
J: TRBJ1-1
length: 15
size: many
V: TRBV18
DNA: TGTGCCAGCTCACCAGGGGCTCGATTGGGGACTGAAGCTTTCTTT
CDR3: CASSPGARLGTEAFF

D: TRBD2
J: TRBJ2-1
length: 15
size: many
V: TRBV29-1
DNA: TGCAGCGTTGAGGGGACTAGCGGGAAGTACAATGAGCAGTTCTTC
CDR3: CSVEGTSGKYNEQFF

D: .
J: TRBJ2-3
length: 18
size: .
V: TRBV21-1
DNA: .
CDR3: CASSKTFWGRGAVDTQYF

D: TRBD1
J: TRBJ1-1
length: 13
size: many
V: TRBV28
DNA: TGTGCCAGCCACCGACAGGGGAGGACTGAAGCTTTCTTT
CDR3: CASHRQGRTEAFF

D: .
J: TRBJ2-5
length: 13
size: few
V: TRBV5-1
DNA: TGCGCCAGCAGCGAAGATGGAGGCGTGACCCAGTACTTC
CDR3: CASSEDGGVTQYF

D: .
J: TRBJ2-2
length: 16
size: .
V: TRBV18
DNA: TGTGCCAGCTCACCTCAAATGGATCCGAACACCGGGGAGCTGTTTTTT
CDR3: CASSPQMDPNTGELFF

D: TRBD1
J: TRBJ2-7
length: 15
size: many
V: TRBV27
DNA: TGTGCCAGCAGTTGGGCGGGGACAGGGGGCTACGAGCAGTACTTC
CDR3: CASSWAGTGGYEQYF